Sequencing of this TCR beta chain was carried out in a study of shared clonotypes between healthy human individuals. CDR3 length: 16 amino acids. The germline V gene encodes CDR1 MDHEN and CDR2 SYDVKM. The trim removed 4 bases at V and 2 bases at J, leaving 6 bases unmatched. Sequencing was performed with immunoSEQ multiplex PCR; in TCRdb, only in-frame clones are kept and a portion is missing. The sample lists 950,000 to 1,100,000 clones, around 74% occurring once. This clone has more than one count but fewer than ten. V gene TRBV28 combines with J gene TRBJ1-3, with TRBD1 matching over 9 bases. Sample: memory CD4+ T cells sorted from blood. The sample's subset: CD45RA-negative fraction. The sequence was collected from a young man in good health. The CDR3 here is CASSSLQGAAGNTIYF. In nucleotides, the CDR3 is TGTGCCAGCAGTTCCCTACAGGGGGCAGCTGGAAACACCATATATTTT.